This record looks at one T cell receptor beta chain sequence and its context. Its antigen remains undetermined. No base quality values were provided; no much bigger clone lies one nucleotide off. The data stem from a study of T cell changes during pregnancy in multiple sclerosis (dated by TCRdb to about 2019). With regard to the full study: Changes in the T cell repertoire over the course of pregnancy were examined in this study in women with multiple sclerosis.

The library relied on the immunoSEQ multiplex PCR assay. TCRdb limited this immuneACCESS table to in-frame rearrangements with V and J called. A share of clones is missing; checked studies link under half to unresolved V genes, and the rest is unexplained. Counted in this sample were roughly 45,000 clones; around 90% of them appeared once. The top ten clones comprise under 1.5% of the sample. Taken from the germline V gene (reference sequence), the CDR1 and CDR2 loops are LNHDA and SQIVND. The germline V end is reduced by 3 bases and the J end by 7 bases; junction bases left unmatched: 8. The CDR3 starts with the cysteine, ends with the phenylalanine, and has 15 residues. Here the CDR3 DNA is all that survives: 45 bases in frame from base 1.

The V and J segments used are TRBV19 and TRBJ2-2, with 7 central nucleotides matching TRBD2. This sequence originates from a female donor in good health, enrolled as a control in a pregnancy study. The source was peripheral blood, collected in the first trimester of pregnancy. The CDR3 amino acid sequence is: CASSMREGVDGELFF. The sequenced DNA: TGTGCCAGTAGTATGAGGGAGGGCGTCGACGGGGAGCTGTTTTTT.